This T cell receptor (beta chain) was retrieved from a study of blood T cell repertoires in COVID-19. Overall study: Acute and convalescent COVID-19 samples came from the United States, Italy and Spain. Sources were T cells, B-cell-depleted T cells, or PBMCs; the material itself was cDNA or gDNA.

The Seattle patients joined while their infection was active and were tracked longitudinally afterward. The protocol was immunoSEQ multiplex PCR, while the TCRdb copy is restricted to in-frame clones and leaves out a portion. The table has some 240,000 clones, about four fifths seen once. The TCR sequence derives from a woman older than 75 with COVID-19, enrolled during active disease. The specimen was peripheral blood.

The CDR3 region is CAIGKTGAYEQYF. CDR3 nucleotides: TGTGCCATCGGAAAGACAGGAGCCTACGAGCAGTACTTC. The chain employs TRBV10-3 and TRBJ2-7; tentative D call: TRBD1 (6 bases). The germline gives CDR1 ENHRY, CDR2 SYGVKD. V was trimmed by 8 bases and J by 2 bases, leaving 13 bases between them. The length of the CDR3 is 13 residues.